The clone carrying this T cell receptor beta chain has ten or more counts. Its antigen remains unidentified. TCRdb fed the 5' RACE reads into MiXCR, producing one record per CDR3 protein. The sample consists of over 150,000 distinct CDR3 sequences, 6% to 7.5% of them appearing once. Germline V gene lookup returns CDR1 MNHEY and CDR2 SVGAGI. This CDR3 region has 14 residues. The ends lost 4 bases at V and 0 bases at J; junction bases unmatched: 3. This entry belongs to a study of T cells after yellow fever vaccination. Regarding the study as a whole: Post-booster reappearance was seen for most primary-vaccination clones (just under 97% CD4, around 90% CD8).

This clonotype originated in a man between 18 and 29 years old who received the YFV17D yellow fever vaccine. This sequence joins TRBV6-5 and TRBJ2-7; 7 bases map to TRBD1. Sequenced here: CD4+ T cells sorted from PBMCs, sampled 5 to 6 days after the first yellow fever vaccination. The CDR3 region is CASSWGQSSYEQYF. CDR3 coding DNA: TGTGCCAGCAGTTGGGGACAGAGCTCCTACGAGCAGTACTTC.